This section outlines one T cell receptor beta chain sequence together with its context. What it binds is not known. The data stem from a study of response to subunit inactivated influenza vaccine. Points from the study as a whole: Every seasonal influenza vaccination brings in few new T cells, the authors suggested.

Germline values: CDR1 KGHDR, CDR2 SFDVKD. V gave up 3 bases and J gave up 4 bases, with 11 bases separating them. The CDR3 consists of 15 residues. In TCRdb, the RT-PCR reads were re-called with MiXCR into one record per CDR3 protein. The repertoire holds about 500,000 distinct CDR3 sequences, 16% seen once, with approximately 3% in the top ten. The sequence was obtained from a man between 50 and 69 years old who received an inactivated influenza vaccine. The specimen was CD4+ T cells sorted from PBMCs, collected roughly 24 months after vaccination. The chain is built from TRBV24-1 and TRBJ2-2; D call uncertain. The CDR3 DNA sequence: TGTGCCACCAGTGATCCGTACACCTTCACCGGGGAGCTGTTTTTT. This codes for CATSDPYTFTGELFF.